These 9 T cell receptor beta chains came from one sample sequenced in a study of tumor and adjacent non-tumor tissue in lung cancer. No cell sorting was done before RNA was extracted from the tissue. Three rounds of nested PCR, following a modified ARM-PCR protocol, produced the TCRbeta library. TCRdb itself ran the multiplex PCR reads through MiXCR, one entry per CDR3 protein. The profile covers more than 85,000 distinct CDR3 sequences, with 75% appearing a single time and 35% to 40% taken by the ten largest. Input material: lung tumor tissue. These receptors were taken from a woman aged 55-69 years with non-small cell lung cancer.

Of note for this clonotype: Since a much larger clone is just one base distant, this may be a read error. The chain carries TRBV20-1 and TRBJ2-3; 11 bases match TRBD2. CDR1 is DFQATT, CDR2 SNEGSKA, per germline (reference sequence). The CDR3 covers 14 residues. V was pared by 8 bases and J by 4 bases, with 8 bases of the junction left unmatched. The DNA for the CDR3 is TGCAGTACTTTAGCGGGGGGGGTTGCAGATACGCAGTATTTT. Amino acid sequence: CSTLAGGVADTQYF.

With regard to this clonotype: This may be a read error: a much more frequent sequence differs by one nucleotide. The chain couples TRBV6-5 to TRBJ1-5; D is possibly TRBD1 (6 bases). The V gene's germline CDR1 is MNHEY and CDR2 SVGAGI. V was cut by 7 bases and J by 4 bases, with 11 bases left in between. CDR3 length: 13 amino acids. In nucleotides, the CDR3 is TGTGCCAGCACCCGGACAGTTAATCAGCCCCAGCATTTT. Amino acid sequence: CASTRTVNQPQHF.

A word on this clonotype: A junction end diverges from the germline sequence, so it may reflect a read error. This chain connects TRBV4-3 to TRBJ2-3; TRBD2 agrees at 8 bases. CDR1 and CDR2 (germline): LGHNA, YSLEER. This CDR3 spans 15 amino acids. The CDR3 region has the DNA TGCGTCAGCAGCCAAGAGAGCGGGAGAGTAGATACGCAGTATTTT. It is translated as CVSSQESGRVDTQYF.

In its sample, this clonotype was seen once. As DNA, the CDR3 is TGCAGTGTCTCAACAGGGGTCTTCGGAAACGACATATATTTT. It is translated as CSVSTGVFGNDIYF. The V gene is TRBV20-1, the J gene TRBJ1-3; 7 positions match TRBD1. This CDR3 region has 14 residues. CDR1 and CDR2 (germline): DFQATT, SNEGSKA (reference sequence). The V gene end was trimmed by 7 bases and the J gene end by 12 bases; junction bases not matched to a gene: 18.

A word on this clonotype: An end of the junction differs from the germline gene, which may be a read error. The chain has TRBV11-1 and TRBJ1-6; D perhaps matches TRBD1 (6 bases). Germline assignment: CDR1 SGHAT and CDR2 FQDESV (reference sequence). CDR3 length equals 16 residues. The CDR3 region is CPSSYDGQSYNSPLHF. For the CDR3, the DNA is TGTCCCAGTAGCTACGACGGACAGTCTTATAATTCACCCCTCCACTTT.

Comment on this clonotype: A clone one base away is much larger, so this may be a read error. This chain uses TRBV5-5 with TRBJ1-2; no clear D. The V end lost 0 bases, the J end lost 0 bases, and 9 bases lay between the germline ends. Germline lookup yields CDR1 SGHKS and CDR2 YYEKEE (reference sequence). The CDR3 extends over 15 amino acids. The CDR3 loop is CASSLGPASNYGYTF. Here the CDR3 DNA reads TGTGCCAGCAGCTTGGGACCCGCCTCTAACTATGGCTACACCTTC.

About this clonotype: A read error may be the cause here, since a much bigger clone is one base away. The chain carries TRBV20-1 and TRBJ2-7; D unclear. The ends were cut back, 8 bases at V and 4 bases at J, with 21 bases in the middle. Germline V CDR1 and CDR2: DFQATT, SNEGSKA (reference sequence). The CDR3 consists of 14 residues. The CDR3 protein is CSPLPRTGEYEQYF. The CDR3 nucleotides are TGCAGTCCTTTGCCTAGGACGGGTGAATACGAGCAGTACTTC.

With regard to this clonotype: This may arise from a read error, as a much more abundant clone is one base away. The chain carries TRBV4-1 and TRBJ2-5; tentative D call: TRBD2 (5 bases). Germline values: CDR1 MGHRA, CDR2 YSYEKL. There are 15 residues in the CDR3. CDR3 in amino acids: CASGQDRSVQETQYF. The DNA of the CDR3 is TGCGCCAGCGGCCAAGATCGTAGCGTCCAAGAGACCCAGTACTTC.

Note on this clonotype: The conserved phenylalanine or tryptophan is not found at the CDR3 terminus, so this likely reflects a read error. The J gene is TRBJ2-2, the V gene TRBV4-3, with a possible D match to TRBD2 (5 bases). Looked up from germline, CDR1 is LGHNA and CDR2 is YSLEER. The CDR3 length is 16 residues. The CDR3 DNA follows: TGCGCCAGTAGCCAAGGGCCAACGGGAAACACCGGGGAGCTGTTTTTA. This sequence encodes CASSQGPTGNTGELFL.